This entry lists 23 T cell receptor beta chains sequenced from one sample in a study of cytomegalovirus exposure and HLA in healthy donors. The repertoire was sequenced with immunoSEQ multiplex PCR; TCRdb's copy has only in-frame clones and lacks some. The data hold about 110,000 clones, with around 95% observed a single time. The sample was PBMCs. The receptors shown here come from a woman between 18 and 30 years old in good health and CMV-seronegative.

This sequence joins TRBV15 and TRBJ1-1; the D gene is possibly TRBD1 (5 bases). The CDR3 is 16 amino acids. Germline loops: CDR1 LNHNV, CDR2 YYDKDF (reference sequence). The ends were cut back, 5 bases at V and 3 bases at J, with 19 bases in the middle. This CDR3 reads CATSDQGQGGDTEAFF. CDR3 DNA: TGTGCCACCAGCGACCAAGGGCAGGGAGGAGACACTGAAGCTTTCTTT.

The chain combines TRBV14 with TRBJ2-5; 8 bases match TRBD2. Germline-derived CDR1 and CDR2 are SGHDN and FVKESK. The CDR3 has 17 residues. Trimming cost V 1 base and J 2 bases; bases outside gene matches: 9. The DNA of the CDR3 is TGTGCCAGCAGCCAAGGTTTTGGAGCGGGGGCGCAAGAGACCCAGTACTTC. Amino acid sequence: CASSQGFGAGAQETQYF.

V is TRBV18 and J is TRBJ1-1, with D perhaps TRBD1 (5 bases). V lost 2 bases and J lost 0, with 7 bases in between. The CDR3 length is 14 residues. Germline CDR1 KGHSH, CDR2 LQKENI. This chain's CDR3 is CASSPTGMNTEAFF. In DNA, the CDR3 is TGTGCCAGCTCACCAACAGGAATGAACACTGAAGCTTTCTTT.

This chain's CDR3 is CASRRYSGGTNEQFF. DNA of the CDR3: TGTGCCAGCAGGCGATATAGCGGGGGGACAAATGAGCAGTTCTTC. The J gene is TRBJ2-1, the V gene TRBV6-5; 10 bases are shared with TRBD2. This CDR3 region has 15 residues. In germline, CDR1 is MNHEY, CDR2 SVGAGI. V gave up 6 bases and J gave up 7 bases; unmatched junction bases: 9.

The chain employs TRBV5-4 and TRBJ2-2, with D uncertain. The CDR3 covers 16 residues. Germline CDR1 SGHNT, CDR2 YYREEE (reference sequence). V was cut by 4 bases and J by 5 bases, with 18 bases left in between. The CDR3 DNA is TGTGCCAGCAGCGAGAGTAAGGCCAGGATAACCGGGGAGCTGTTTTTT. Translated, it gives CASSESKARITGELFF. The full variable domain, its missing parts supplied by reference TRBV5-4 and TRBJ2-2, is ETGVTQSPTHLIKTRGQQVTLRCSSQSGHNTVSWYQQALGQGPQFIFQYYREEENGRGNFPPRFSGLQFPNYSSELNVNALELDDSALYLCASSESKARITGELFFGEGSRLTVL.

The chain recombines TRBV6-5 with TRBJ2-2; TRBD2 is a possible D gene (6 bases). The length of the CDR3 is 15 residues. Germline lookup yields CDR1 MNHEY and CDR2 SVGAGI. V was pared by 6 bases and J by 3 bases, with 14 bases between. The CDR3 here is CASRAGTHYTGELFF. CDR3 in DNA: TGTGCCAGCAGGGCCGGGACTCATTACACCGGGGAGCTGTTTTTT.

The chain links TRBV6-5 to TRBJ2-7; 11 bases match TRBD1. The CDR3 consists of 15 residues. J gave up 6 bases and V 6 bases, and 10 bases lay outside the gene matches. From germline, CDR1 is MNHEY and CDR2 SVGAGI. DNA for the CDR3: TGTGCCAGCAGCCGGACCGGACAGGGGGCGTTCGAGCAGTACTTC. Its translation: CASSRTGQGAFEQYF.

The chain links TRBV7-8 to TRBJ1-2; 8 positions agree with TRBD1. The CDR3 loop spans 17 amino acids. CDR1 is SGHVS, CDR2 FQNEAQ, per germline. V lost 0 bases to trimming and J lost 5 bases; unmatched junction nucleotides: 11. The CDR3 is CASSLAVRGLLEYGYTF. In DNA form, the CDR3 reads TGTGCCAGCAGCTTAGCGGTCAGGGGGCTGTTGGAATATGGCTACACCTTC.

The CDR3 here is CASSFTRTSGGPYNEQFF. CDR3 DNA sequence: TGCGCCAGCAGTTTTACCCGGACTAGCGGGGGCCCATACAATGAGCAGTTCTTC. This chain connects TRBV5-1 to TRBJ2-1; 13 positions match TRBD2. V gave up 5 bases and J gave up 4 bases; unmatched junction bases: 12. Germline assignment: CDR1 SGHRS and CDR2 YFSETQ. The CDR3 contains 18 residues. Looking up the rest from reference TRBV5-1 and TRBJ2-1 gives the full variable domain: KAGVTQTPRYLIKTRGQQVTLSCSPISGHRSVSWYQQTPGQGLQFLFEYFSETQRNKGNFPGRFSGRQFSNSRSEMNVSTLELGDSALYLCASSFTRTSGGPYNEQFFGPGTRLTVL.

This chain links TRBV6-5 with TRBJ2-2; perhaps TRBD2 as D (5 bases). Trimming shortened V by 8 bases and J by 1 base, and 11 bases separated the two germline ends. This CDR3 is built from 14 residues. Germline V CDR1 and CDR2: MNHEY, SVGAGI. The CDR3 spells CASLLSGNTGELFF. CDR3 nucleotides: TGTGCCAGCTTGCTGAGCGGGAACACCGGGGAGCTGTTTTTT.

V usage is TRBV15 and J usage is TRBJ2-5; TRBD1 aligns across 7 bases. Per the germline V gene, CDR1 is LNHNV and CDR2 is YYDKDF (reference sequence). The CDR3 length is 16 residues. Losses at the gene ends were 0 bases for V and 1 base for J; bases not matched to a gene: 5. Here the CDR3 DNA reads TGTGCCACCAGCAGAGAGCAGGGGGTGATCCAAGAGACCCAGTACTTC. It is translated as CATSREQGVIQETQYF.

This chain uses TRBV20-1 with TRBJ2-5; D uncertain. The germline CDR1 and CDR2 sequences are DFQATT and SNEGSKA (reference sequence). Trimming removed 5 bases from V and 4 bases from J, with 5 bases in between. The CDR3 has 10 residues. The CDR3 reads CSAWAETQYF. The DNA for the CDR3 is TGCAGTGCTTGGGCAGAGACCCAGTACTTC.

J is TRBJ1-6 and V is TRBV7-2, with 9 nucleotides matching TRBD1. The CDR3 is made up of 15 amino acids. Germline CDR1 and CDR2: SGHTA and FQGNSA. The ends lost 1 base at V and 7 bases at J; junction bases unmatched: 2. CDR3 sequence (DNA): TGTGCCAGCAGCTTAGGACAGGGGGTAAATTCACCCCTCCACTTT. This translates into CASSLGQGVNSPLHF.

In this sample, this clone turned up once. The CDR3 sequence is CASSWNTGELFF. Written as DNA, the CDR3 is TGTGCCAGCAGCTGGAACACCGGGGAGCTGTTTTTT. V usage is TRBV27 and J usage is TRBJ2-2, with D unresolved. Germline-derived CDR1 and CDR2 are MNHEY and SMNVEV (reference sequence). V lost 6 bases to trimming and J lost 1 base, with 3 bases between them. The CDR3 totals 12 residues.

CDR3 protein: CASSRDRVNEKLFF. Here the CDR3 DNA reads TGTGCCAGCAGCCGGGACAGAGTTAATGAAAAACTGTTTTTT. V gene TRBV7-9 combines with J gene TRBJ1-4, with 7 nucleotides matching TRBD1. Germline V gene data show CDR1 as SEHNR and CDR2 as FQNEAQ (reference sequence). This CDR3 is 14 amino acids long. V shed 5 bases, J shed 4 bases, and the junction held 4 bases outside the gene matches. Full variable domain (remainder filled in from reference TRBV7-9 and TRBJ1-4): DTGVSQNPRHKITKRGQNVTFRCDPISEHNRLYWYRQTLGQGPEFLTYFQNEAQLEKSRLLSDRFSAERPKGSFSTLEIQRTEQGDSAMYLCASSRDRVNEKLFFGSGTQLSVL.

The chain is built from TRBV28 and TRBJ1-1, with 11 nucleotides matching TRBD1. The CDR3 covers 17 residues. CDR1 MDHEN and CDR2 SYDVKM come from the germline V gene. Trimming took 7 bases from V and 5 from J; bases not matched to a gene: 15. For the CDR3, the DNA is TGTGCCAGCACCTTAAGGGGGTTGGGACAGGGGGGGACTGAAGCTTTCTTT. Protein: CASTLRGLGQGGTEAFF.

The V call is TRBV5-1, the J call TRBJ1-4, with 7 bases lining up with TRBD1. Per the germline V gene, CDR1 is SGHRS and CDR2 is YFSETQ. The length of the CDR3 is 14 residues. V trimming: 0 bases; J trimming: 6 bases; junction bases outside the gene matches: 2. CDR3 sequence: CASSLEGADEKLFF. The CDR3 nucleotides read TGCGCCAGCAGCTTGGAGGGGGCGGATGAAAAACTGTTTTTT.

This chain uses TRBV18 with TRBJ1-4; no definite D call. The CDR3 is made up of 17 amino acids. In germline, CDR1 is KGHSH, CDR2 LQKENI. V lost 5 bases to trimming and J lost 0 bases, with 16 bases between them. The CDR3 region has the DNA TGTGCCAGCTCAGCCCAAGAGGCCGGAGCAACTAATGAAAAACTGTTTTTT. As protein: CASSAQEAGATNEKLFF.

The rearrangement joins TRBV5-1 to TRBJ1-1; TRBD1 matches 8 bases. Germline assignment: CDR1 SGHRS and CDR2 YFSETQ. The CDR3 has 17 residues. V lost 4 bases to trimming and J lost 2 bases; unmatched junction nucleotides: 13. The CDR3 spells CASSPGQGPYRNTEAFF. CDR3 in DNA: TGCGCCAGCAGCCCAGGACAGGGACCCTACCGTAACACTGAAGCTTTCTTT.

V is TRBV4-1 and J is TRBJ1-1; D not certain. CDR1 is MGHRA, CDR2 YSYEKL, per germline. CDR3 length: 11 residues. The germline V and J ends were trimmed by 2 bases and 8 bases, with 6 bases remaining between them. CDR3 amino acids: CASSQSQEAFF. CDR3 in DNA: TGCGCCAGCAGCCAATCACAGGAAGCTTTCTTT.

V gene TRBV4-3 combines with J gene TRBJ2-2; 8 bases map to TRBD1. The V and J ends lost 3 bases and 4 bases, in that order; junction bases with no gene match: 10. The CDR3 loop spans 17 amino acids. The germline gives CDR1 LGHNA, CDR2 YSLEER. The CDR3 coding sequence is TGCGCCAGCAGCCAGTCAGGGCAGGGGGCTCCCACCGGGGAGCTGTTTTTT. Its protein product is CASSQSGQGAPTGELFF.

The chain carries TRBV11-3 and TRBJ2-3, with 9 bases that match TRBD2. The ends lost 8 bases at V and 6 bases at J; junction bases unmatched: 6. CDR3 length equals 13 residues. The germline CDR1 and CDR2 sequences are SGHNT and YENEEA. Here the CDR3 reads CASGTSYPDTQYF. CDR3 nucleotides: TGTGCCAGCGGGACTAGCTATCCGGATACGCAGTATTTT.

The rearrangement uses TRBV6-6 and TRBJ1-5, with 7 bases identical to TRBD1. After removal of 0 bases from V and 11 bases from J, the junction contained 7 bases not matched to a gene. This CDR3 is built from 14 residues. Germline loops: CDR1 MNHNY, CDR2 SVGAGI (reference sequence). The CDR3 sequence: CASSYSNGQAAQHF. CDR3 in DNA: TGTGCCAGCAGTTACTCGAATGGACAGGCCGCCCAGCATTTT.